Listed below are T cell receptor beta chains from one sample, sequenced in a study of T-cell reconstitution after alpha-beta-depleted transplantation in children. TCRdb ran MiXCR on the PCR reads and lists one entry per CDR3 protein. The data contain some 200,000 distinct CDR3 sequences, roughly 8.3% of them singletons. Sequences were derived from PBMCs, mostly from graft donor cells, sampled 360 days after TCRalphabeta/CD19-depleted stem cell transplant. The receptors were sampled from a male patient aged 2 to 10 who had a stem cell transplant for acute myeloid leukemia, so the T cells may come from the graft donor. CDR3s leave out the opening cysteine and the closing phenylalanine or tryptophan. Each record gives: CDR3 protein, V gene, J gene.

ASTTTDRRNQPQH	TRBV12-3/TRBV12-4	TRBJ1-5
ATSDWTGGIETQY	TRBV24-1	TRBJ2-5
ASSLEFYSGANVLT	TRBV11-2	TRBJ2-6
ASSLAKLAGGRRNEQF	TRBV11-1	TRBJ2-1
ASTLQGALNTGELF	TRBV5-1	TRBJ2-2
ASRGTAAGNTIY	TRBV5-1	TRBJ1-3
ASSQALGGRRTGELF	TRBV3-1	TRBJ2-2
SARGQGHAYEQY	TRBV20-1	TRBJ2-7
ASSYSIAYNEQF	TRBV6-5	TRBJ2-1
SAPDRETQY	TRBV20-1	TRBJ2-5
ASTLGWGEQF	TRBV14	TRBJ2-1
SARDFGGPRGDTQY	TRBV20-1	TRBJ2-3
ASSFRQGDQPQH	TRBV7-2	TRBJ1-5
ASSRGDGSAQPQH	TRBV28	TRBJ1-5
ATLERLAEISSTDTQY	TRBV24-1	TRBJ2-3
SATVGAVTDTQY	TRBV20-1	TRBJ2-3
ASSQELAGVNTGELF	TRBV4-3	TRBJ2-2
ASSYAPGQPGGEQY	TRBV6-5	TRBJ2-7